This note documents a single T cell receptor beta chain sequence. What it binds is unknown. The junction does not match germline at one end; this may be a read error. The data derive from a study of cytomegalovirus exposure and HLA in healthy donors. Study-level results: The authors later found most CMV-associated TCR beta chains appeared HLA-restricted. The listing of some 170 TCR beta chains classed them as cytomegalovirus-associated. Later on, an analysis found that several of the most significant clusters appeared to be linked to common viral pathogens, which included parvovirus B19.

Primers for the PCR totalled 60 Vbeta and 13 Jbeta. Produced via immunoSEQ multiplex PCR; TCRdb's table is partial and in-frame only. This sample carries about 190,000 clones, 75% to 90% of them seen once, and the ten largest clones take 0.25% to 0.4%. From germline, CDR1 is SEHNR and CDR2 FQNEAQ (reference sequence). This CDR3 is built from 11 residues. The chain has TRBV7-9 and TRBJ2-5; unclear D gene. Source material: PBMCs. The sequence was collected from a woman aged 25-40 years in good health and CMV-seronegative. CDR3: CSSSLRETQYF. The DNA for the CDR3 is TGTTCCAGCAGCTTACGGGAGACCCAGTACTTC.